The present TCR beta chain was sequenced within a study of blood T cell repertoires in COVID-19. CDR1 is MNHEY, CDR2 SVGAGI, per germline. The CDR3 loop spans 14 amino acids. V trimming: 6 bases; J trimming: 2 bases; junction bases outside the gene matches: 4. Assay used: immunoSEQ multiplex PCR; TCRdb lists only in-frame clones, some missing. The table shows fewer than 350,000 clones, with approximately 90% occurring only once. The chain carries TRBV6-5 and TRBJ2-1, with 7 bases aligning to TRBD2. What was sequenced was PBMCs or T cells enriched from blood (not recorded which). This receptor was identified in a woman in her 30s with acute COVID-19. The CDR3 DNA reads TGTGCCAGCAGGGGGACTACCACCTACAATGAGCAGTTCTTC. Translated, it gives CASRGTTTYNEQFF.